The clone carrying this T cell receptor beta chain is large (0.1 to 1%) within its sample. This sample is part of a study of tumor and adjacent non-tumor tissue in lung cancer. Three rounds of nested PCR, following a modified ARM-PCR protocol, produced the TCRbeta library. TCRdb fed the multiplex PCR reads into MiXCR, producing one record per CDR3 protein. The data contain tens of thousands of distinct CDR3 sequences, about 80% of them singletons. The CDR3 is made up of 15 amino acids. The V and J ends lost 5 bases and 2 bases respectively, with 16 bases between them. RNA was extracted from bulk tissue without any cell sorting. This non-tumor lung sample came from over 3 cm beyond the tumor edge.

The clonotype originates from a man in his 70s with non-small cell lung cancer. Sequencing was performed on distant non-tumor lung tissue. The V and J genes are TRBV12-3 or TRBV12-4 and TRBJ2-7; perhaps TRBD1 as D (6 bases). In nucleotides, the CDR3 is TGTGCCAGCAGTACCTCGACAGGAAGACCCTACGAGCAGTACTTC. Protein: CASSTSTGRPYEQYF.